Presented here are 32 T cell receptor beta chains from one specimen sequenced in a study of cytomegalovirus exposure and HLA in healthy donors. This PCR relied on a set of 60 Vbeta primers and 13 Jbeta primers. The assay was immunoSEQ multiplex PCR, and TCRdb's table has in-frame clones only and misses some. The sample contains approximately 170,000 clones, 60% to 80% of which appear only once. Sequencing used PBMCs. All receptors derive from a man younger than 30 in good health and CMV-seropositive.

The chain carries TRBV2 and TRBJ1-2, with TRBD1 matching over 9 bases. The CDR3 runs to 14 residues. CDR1 SNHLY and CDR2 FYNNEI come from the germline V gene. V lost 9 bases, J lost 1 base, and 6 bases stayed unmatched. In DNA, the CDR3 is TGTGCCAGTTTTGTGGGACAGGGTAACTATGGCTACACCTTC. This translates into CASFVGQGNYGYTF. Full variable domain (missing parts from reference TRBV2 and TRBJ1-2): EPEVTQTPSHQVTQMGQEVILRCVPISNHLYFYWYRQILGQKVEFLVSFYNNEISEKSEIFDDQFSVERPDGSNFTLKIRSTKLEDSAMYFCASFVGQGNYGYTFGSGTRLTVV.

V and J are TRBV23-1 and TRBJ2-7; D is perhaps TRBD1 (6 bases). TRBV23-1 is noted as an ORF with a role that remains uncertain. This CDR3 is built from 13 residues. V shed 5 bases and J shed 0 bases, with 8 bases lying between them. CDR3 nucleotide sequence: TGCGCCAGCAGTATAGGGGGCTCCTACGAGCAGTACGTC. Protein product: CASSIGGSYEQYV.

The chain joins TRBV14 to TRBJ2-3; possibly TRBD2 for D (7 bases). V was shortened by 4 bases and J by 2 bases, with 13 bases between the two germline ends. This CDR3 has 15 residues. The germline CDR1 and CDR2 sequences are SGHDN and FVKESK. CDR3 DNA sequence: TGTGCCAGCAGCCGCGTTCGGGGGGCCACAGATACGCAGTATTTT. Protein: CASSRVRGATDTQYF.

Comments on this clone: The junction differs from germline at one of its ends, possibly a read error. This rearrangement joins TRBV7-9 to TRBJ1-2; D is possibly TRBD1 (6 bases). The CDR3 length is 13 residues. The germline CDR1 and CDR2 sequences are SEHNR and FQNEAQ (reference sequence). The CDR3 DNA is TGTGCCAGCAGCTTAGATACAGGGCTCCGCCAGCACTTC. Its protein product is CASSLDTGLRQHF. Complete variable domain (other parts from reference TRBV7-9 and TRBJ1-2): DTGVSQNPRHKITKRGQNVTFRCDPISEHNRLYWYRQTLGQGPEFLTYFQNEAQLEKSRLLSDRFSAERPKGSFSTLEIQRTEQGDSAMYLCASSLDTGLRQHFGSGTRLTVV.

To note about this clone: The sample holds other DNA sequences that translate to the same CDR3. This chain joins TRBV10-3 and TRBJ2-7; D is possibly TRBD1 (6 bases). The germline V gene encodes CDR1 ENHRY and CDR2 SYGVKD. Between the trimmed V and J ends, which lost 6 bases and 3 bases, there was a span of 12 bases. CDR3 size: 13 residues. The CDR3 bases are TGTGCCATCAGGGAGGACAGAATCTACGAGCAGTACGTC. Translated: CAIREDRIYEQYV.

This rearrangement joins TRBV14 to TRBJ2-7, with D maybe TRBD1 (6 bases). Trimming cost V 0 bases and J 8 bases, with 14 bases left between them. Germline V CDR1 and CDR2: SGHDN, FVKESK. CDR3 length equals 14 residues. The CDR3 DNA reads as TGTGCCAGCAGCCAAGATTTAACCGGGACACAGCAGTACGTC. The encoded protein is CASSQDLTGTQQYV.

The chain has TRBV2 and TRBJ1-2; TRBD1 aligns across 8 bases. Germline V gives CDR1 SNHLY, CDR2 FYNNEI. The CDR3 extends over 15 amino acids. J was trimmed by 8 bases and V by 5 bases; bases with no gene match: 13. The CDR3 loop is CASSISGQGIHGYTF. The CDR3 DNA reads as TGTGCCAGCAGTATATCTGGACAGGGTATTCACGGCTACACCTTC.

The gene calls are TRBV28 and TRBJ2-5; 10 nucleotides agree with TRBD2. This CDR3 contains 15 residues. V trimming: 6 bases; J trimming: 5 bases; junction bases outside the gene matches: 9. Germline loops: CDR1 MDHEN, CDR2 SYDVKM. The CDR3 loop is CASRLLAGMGETQYF. In DNA form, the CDR3 reads TGTGCCAGCAGGCTACTAGCGGGAATGGGCGAGACCCAGTACTTC.

The chain carries TRBV19 and TRBJ2-3; D unclear. The germline V gene has CDR1 LNHDA and CDR2 SQIVND (reference sequence). V lost 5 bases to trimming and J lost 1 base, with 13 bases between them. The CDR3 contains 15 residues. The CDR3 protein is CASSGNLGGTDTQYF. The DNA of the CDR3 is TGTGCCAGTAGTGGAAACCTAGGAGGCACAGATACGCAGTATTTT.

This chain joins TRBV11-3 and TRBJ2-5; D is perhaps TRBD1 (5 bases). Germline lookup yields CDR1 SGHNT and CDR2 YENEEA. The V and J ends lost 5 bases and 5 bases respectively, with 15 bases between them. CDR3 size: 14 residues. CDR3 nucleotide sequence: TGTGCCAGCAGCCACAGGTCTAGGCGGGAGACCCAGTACTTC. Encoded protein: CASSHRSRRETQYF.

The rearrangement joins TRBV5-1 to TRBJ1-1; no firm D call. Germline-derived CDR1 and CDR2 are SGHRS and YFSETQ. The CDR3 covers 13 residues. Trimming removed 1 base from V and 7 bases from J, with 11 bases in between. CDR3 in DNA: TGCGCCAGCAGCTTGATAGGGAGGATTGAAGCTTTCTTT. It yields the protein CASSLIGRIEAFF.

This chain connects TRBV19 to TRBJ2-1, with 12 bases aligning to TRBD2. Germline V gives CDR1 LNHDA, CDR2 SQIVND (reference sequence). Germline trimming cut 2 bases from V and 8 bases from J; bases unmatched to any gene: 4. The CDR3 runs 15 residues. The CDR3 protein is CASSISGLAGHEQFF. In nucleotides, the CDR3 is TGTGCCAGTAGTATATCGGGACTAGCGGGTCATGAGCAGTTCTTC.

The chain carries TRBV6-5 and TRBJ2-3, with D perhaps TRBD1 (6 bases). V was shortened by 1 base and J by 2 bases, with 10 bases between the two germline ends. CDR3 length equals 15 residues. Germline CDR1 MNHEY, CDR2 SVGAGI. The CDR3 loop is CASSYFRGDTDTQYF. The DNA for the CDR3 is TGTGCCAGCAGTTACTTCAGGGGAGACACAGATACGCAGTATTTT.

The chain has TRBV30 and TRBJ2-1, with 7 nucleotides matching TRBD2. Trimming cost V 2 bases and J 4 bases; bases outside gene matches: 14. The CDR3 loop spans 17 amino acids. Germline values: CDR1 GTSNPN, CDR2 SVGIG (reference sequence). The chain's CDR3 is CAWSSLSGLADYNEQFF. For the CDR3, the DNA is TGTGCCTGGAGTTCTTTGTCGGGGCTAGCGGATTACAATGAGCAGTTCTTC. The variable domain in full, completed from reference TRBV30 and TRBJ2-1, reads SQTIHQWPATLVQPVGSPLSLECTVEGTSNPNLYWYRQAAGRGLQLLFYSVGIGQISSEVPQNLSASRPQDRQFILSSKKLLLSDSGFYLCAWSSLSGLADYNEQFFGPGTRLTVL.

This clone was seen just once. V is TRBV2 and J is TRBJ1-6; weak D call: TRBD1 (5 bases). The CDR3 has 15 amino acids. With 7 bases removed from V and 11 bases from J, the gap between germline ends came to 21 bases. From germline, CDR1 is SNHLY and CDR2 FYNNEI. The CDR3 coding sequence is TGTGCCAGCAAGATGGGGGGTTCAGGCGCTCCACCCCTCCACTTT. This translates into CASKMGGSGAPPLHF.

In its sample, this clone was seen a few times. This CDR3 reads CASSMGQGNTEAFF. The CDR3 DNA reads TGTGCCAGCAGTATGGGACAGGGGAACACTGAAGCTTTCTTT. This rearrangement joins TRBV27 to TRBJ1-1, with 9 bases fitting TRBD1. Per the germline V gene, CDR1 is MNHEY and CDR2 is SMNVEV (reference sequence). Losses at the gene ends were 5 bases for V and 1 base for J; bases not matched to a gene: 2. The length of the CDR3 is 14 residues.

The chain carries TRBV5-6 and TRBJ1-4; the match to TRBD1 covers 7 bases. The CDR3 is 14 residues long. Germline CDR1 is SGHDT and CDR2 is YYEEEE. The ends lost 2 bases at V and 8 bases at J; junction bases unmatched: 6. Here the CDR3 DNA reads TGTGCCAGCAGCTTTAACAGGGGACGAGAAAAACTGTTTTTT. Translating it yields CASSFNRGREKLFF.

V is TRBV2 and J is TRBJ1-5; D uncertain. The germline V and J ends were trimmed by 3 bases and 0 bases, with 6 bases remaining between them. Looked up from germline, CDR1 is SNHLY and CDR2 is FYNNEI. The CDR3 loop spans 14 amino acids. The CDR3 spells CASSDGDSNQPQHF. In DNA form, the CDR3 reads TGTGCCAGCAGTGACGGAGATAGCAATCAGCCCCAGCATTTT. The whole variable domain, remainder taken from reference TRBV2 and TRBJ1-5, is EPEVTQTPSHQVTQMGQEVILRCVPISNHLYFYWYRQILGQKVEFLVSFYNNEISEKSEIFDDQFSVERPDGSNFTLKIRSTKLEDSAMYFCASSDGDSNQPQHFGDGTRLSIL.

The chain carries TRBV6-5 and TRBJ2-5; the match to TRBD2 covers 10 bases. The CDR3 runs 16 residues. Trimming cost V 4 bases and J 5 bases; bases outside gene matches: 10. Germline V gives CDR1 MNHEY, CDR2 SVGAGI. The CDR3 region has the DNA TGTGCCAGCAGTTCCCTCCCGGTGACTAGCGGGGAGACCCAGTACTTC. It encodes CASSSLPVTSGETQYF.

V gene TRBV15 combines with J gene TRBJ1-5; D is possibly TRBD1 (5 bases). This CDR3 comprises 12 residues. Germline V CDR1 and CDR2: LNHNV, YYDKDF (reference sequence). Between the trimmed V and J ends, which lost 2 bases and 6 bases, there was a span of 5 bases. The CDR3 spells CATSRQGQPQHF. CDR3 nucleotides: TGTGCCACCAGCAGACAGGGTCAGCCCCAGCATTTT. The variable domain in full, with the rest retrieved from reference TRBV15 and TRBJ1-5, is DAMVIQNPRYQVTQFGKPVTLSCSQTLNHNVMYWYQQKSSQAPKLLFHYYDKDFNNEADTPDNFQSRRPNTSFCFLDIRSPGLGDTAMYLCATSRQGQPQHFGDGTRLSIL.

The chain recombines TRBV15 with TRBJ2-5, with 8 bases matching TRBD1. The CDR3 contains 14 residues. J lost 5 bases, V lost 5 bases, and 7 bases had no gene match. The germline CDR1 and CDR2 sequences are LNHNV and YYDKDF (reference sequence). The CDR3 here is CATSLDRVKETQYF. For the CDR3, the DNA is TGTGCCACCAGCTTGGACAGGGTAAAGGAGACCCAGTACTTC. Complete variable domain (other parts from reference TRBV15 and TRBJ2-5): DAMVIQNPRYQVTQFGKPVTLSCSQTLNHNVMYWYQQKSSQAPKLLFHYYDKDFNNEADTPDNFQSRRPNTSFCFLDIRSPGLGDTAMYLCATSLDRVKETQYFGPGTRLLVL.

The chain combines TRBV6-5 with TRBJ1-2, with 11 bases lining up with TRBD1. There are 15 residues in the CDR3. CDR1 and CDR2 from the germline V gene are MNHEY and SVGAGI. The V gene end was trimmed by 7 bases and the J gene end by 8 bases; junction bases not matched to a gene: 12. The CDR3 coding sequence is TGTGCCAGCACCCACGGGGGACAGGGGGAATACGGCTACACCTTC. It is translated as CASTHGGQGEYGYTF.

This clone has a handful of counts. The J gene is TRBJ1-5, the V gene TRBV27, with D perhaps TRBD1 (6 bases). The germline gives CDR1 MNHEY, CDR2 SMNVEV (reference sequence). This CDR3 is built from 16 residues. Trimming stripped 5 bases from V and 6 bases from J, with 20 bases between. CDR3 nucleotides: TGTGCCAGCAGTCGAGAGGGACTACAGGGATCTCAGCCCCAGCATTTT. Encoded protein: CASSREGLQGSQPQHF.

The rearrangement links TRBV29-1 to TRBJ2-2; 7 nucleotides line up with TRBD1. Germline V gene lookup returns CDR1 SQVTM and CDR2 ANQGSEA. The CDR3 has 14 residues. V dropped 6 bases and J dropped 2; count of bases not matched to a gene: 6. The CDR3 DNA sequence: TGCAGCGTGAGACAGGGTTTTAACACCGGGGAGCTGTTTTTT. Its protein is CSVRQGFNTGELFF.

V gene TRBV5-1 combines with J gene TRBJ2-1; TRBD1 is a possible D gene (7 bases). Germline V gives CDR1 SGHRS, CDR2 YFSETQ. V lost 4 bases and J 1 base, leaving 15 bases between the germline ends. The CDR3 runs 16 residues. The CDR3 DNA follows: TGCGCCAGCAGCACATACAGGGGAGGTTCCTACAATGAGCAGTTCTTC. Protein product: CASSTYRGGSYNEQFF.

This rearrangement joins TRBV4-1 to TRBJ1-1; D is perhaps TRBD1 (6 bases). The CDR3 loop spans 15 amino acids. Trimming removed 4 bases at V and 4 bases at J, with 16 bases between. The germline V gene has CDR1 MGHRA and CDR2 YSYEKL. CDR3 in DNA: TGCGCCAGCAGCCCCCGCTCAGGGGCGAGCACTGAAGCTTTCTTT. Encoded protein: CASSPRSGASTEAFF.

V is TRBV21-1 and J is TRBJ1-5. TRBV21-1 constitutes a pseudogene. This CDR3 comprises 16 residues. CDR3 bases: TGTGCCAGCAGCAATTGGGAGGGTAAACCCTATCAGCCCCAGCATTTT. Translated, it gives CASSNWEGKPYQPQHF.

The V gene is TRBV5-1, the J gene TRBJ2-1; 16 positions agree with TRBD2. The CDR3 spans 19 residues. V shed 2 bases and J 2 bases; nucleotides not matched to a gene: 7. Germline V CDR1 and CDR2: SGHRS, YFSETQ. Here the CDR3 reads CASSFLGLAGGPPYNEQFF. The CDR3 coding sequence is TGCGCCAGCAGCTTCCTGGGACTAGCGGGAGGGCCCCCCTACAATGAGCAGTTCTTC.

The rearrangement links TRBV2 to TRBJ1-1; D is unclear. This CDR3 has 12 amino acids. Germline lookup yields CDR1 SNHLY and CDR2 FYNNEI. Trimming pared 6 bases from V and 3 bases from J, leaving 8 bases between. The CDR3, as DNA: TGTGCCAGCAGGCAATCAGACACTGAAGCTTTCTTT. This sequence encodes CASRQSDTEAFF. Full variable domain (missing parts from reference TRBV2 and TRBJ1-1): EPEVTQTPSHQVTQMGQEVILRCVPISNHLYFYWYRQILGQKVEFLVSFYNNEISEKSEIFDDQFSVERPDGSNFTLKIRSTKLEDSAMYFCASRQSDTEAFFGQGTRLTVV.

The chain joins TRBV5-1 to TRBJ2-1; D possibly corresponds to TRBD1 (6 bases). CDR3 length: 14 residues. Trimming stripped 2 bases from V and 7 bases from J, with 13 bases between. Germline V gene data show CDR1 as SGHRS and CDR2 as YFSETQ. The DNA of the CDR3 is TGCGCCAGCAGCTTCACAGGGACGGGTAATGAGCAGTTCTTC. Translation: CASSFTGTGNEQFF.

The rearrangement joins TRBV6-1 to TRBJ2-5; 9 positions match TRBD2. The J segment lost 7 bases and the V segment lost 1 base, leaving 1 base of the junction unmatched. The V gene's germline CDR1 is MNHNS and CDR2 SASEGT. CDR3 size: 13 residues. This CDR3 reads CASSEGGRGTQYF. CDR3 in DNA: TGTGCCAGCAGTGAAGGCGGGAGGGGGACCCAGTACTTC.

This chain uses TRBV9 with TRBJ2-3; 10 positions match TRBD1. Germline CDR1 and CDR2: SGDLS and YYNGEE. The CDR3 runs to 17 residues. With V trimmed by 0 bases and J by 2 bases, 6 bases remained unmatched. CDR3 amino acids: CASSVGGTGASTDTQYF. The DNA for the CDR3 is TGTGCCAGCAGCGTAGGAGGGACAGGGGCTTCCACAGATACGCAGTATTTT. The full variable domain, in which reference TRBV9 and TRBJ2-3 provide the parts outside the CDR3, is DSGVTQTPKHLITATGQRVTLRCSPRSGDLSVYWYQQSLDQGLQFLIQYYNGEERAKGNILERFSAQQFPDLHSELNLSSLELGDSALYFCASSVGGTGASTDTQYFGPGTRLTVL.